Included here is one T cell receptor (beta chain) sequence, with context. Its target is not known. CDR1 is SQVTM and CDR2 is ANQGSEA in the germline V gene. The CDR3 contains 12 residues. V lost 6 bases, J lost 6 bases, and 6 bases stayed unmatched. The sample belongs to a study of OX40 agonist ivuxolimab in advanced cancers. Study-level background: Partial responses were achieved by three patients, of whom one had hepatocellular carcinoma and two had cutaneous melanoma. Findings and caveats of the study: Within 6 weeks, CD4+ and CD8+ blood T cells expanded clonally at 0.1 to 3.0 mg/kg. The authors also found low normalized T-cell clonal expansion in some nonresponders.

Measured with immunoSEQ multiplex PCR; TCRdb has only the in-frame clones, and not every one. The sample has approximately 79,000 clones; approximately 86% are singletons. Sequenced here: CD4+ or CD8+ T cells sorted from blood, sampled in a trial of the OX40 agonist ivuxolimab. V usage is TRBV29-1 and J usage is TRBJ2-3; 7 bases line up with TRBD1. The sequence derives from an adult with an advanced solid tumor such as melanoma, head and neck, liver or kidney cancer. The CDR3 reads CSVEQGTDTQYF. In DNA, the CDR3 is TGCAGCGTAGAACAGGGGACGGATACGCAGTATTTT.